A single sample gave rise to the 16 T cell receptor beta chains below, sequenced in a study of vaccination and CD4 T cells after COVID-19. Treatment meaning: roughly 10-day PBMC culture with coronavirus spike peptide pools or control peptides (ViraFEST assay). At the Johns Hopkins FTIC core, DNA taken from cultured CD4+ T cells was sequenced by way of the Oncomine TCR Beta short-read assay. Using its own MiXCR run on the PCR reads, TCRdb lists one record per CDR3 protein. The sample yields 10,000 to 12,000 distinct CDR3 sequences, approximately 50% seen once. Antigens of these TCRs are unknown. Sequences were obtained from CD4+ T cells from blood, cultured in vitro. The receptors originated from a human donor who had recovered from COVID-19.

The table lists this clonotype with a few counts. The CDR3 here is CASRQGVWLGYEQYF. The CDR3 bases are TGTGCCAGCAGACAGGGGGTTTGGCTTGGGTACGAGCAGTACTTC. This rearrangement joins TRBV6-1 to TRBJ2-7; 8 bases match TRBD1. Germline V gene data show CDR1 as MNHNS and CDR2 as SASEGT. J was trimmed by 4 bases and V by 6 bases; bases with no gene match: 11. The CDR3 is made up of 15 amino acids.

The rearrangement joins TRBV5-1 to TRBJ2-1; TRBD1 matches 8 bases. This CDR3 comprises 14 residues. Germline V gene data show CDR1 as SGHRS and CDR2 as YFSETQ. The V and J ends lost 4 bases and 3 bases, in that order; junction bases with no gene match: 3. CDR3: CASSPGQDYNEQFF. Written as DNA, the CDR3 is TGCGCCAGCAGCCCGGGACAGGACTACAATGAGCAGTTCTTC.

CDR3 loop: CASSLTVDYGYTF. The CDR3, as DNA: TGTGCCAGCAGTTTAACAGTCGACTATGGCTACACCTTC. This rearrangement joins TRBV12-3 or TRBV12-4 to TRBJ1-2; no firm D call. Trimming pared 2 bases from V and 3 bases from J, leaving 7 bases between. This CDR3 has 13 amino acids.

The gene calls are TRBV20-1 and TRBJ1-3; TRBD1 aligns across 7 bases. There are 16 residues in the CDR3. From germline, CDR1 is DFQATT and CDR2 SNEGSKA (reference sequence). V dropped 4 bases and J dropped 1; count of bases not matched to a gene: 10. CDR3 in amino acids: CSATRTGRTSGNTIYF. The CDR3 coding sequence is TGCAGTGCTACCCGGACAGGACGAACATCTGGAAACACCATATATTTT.

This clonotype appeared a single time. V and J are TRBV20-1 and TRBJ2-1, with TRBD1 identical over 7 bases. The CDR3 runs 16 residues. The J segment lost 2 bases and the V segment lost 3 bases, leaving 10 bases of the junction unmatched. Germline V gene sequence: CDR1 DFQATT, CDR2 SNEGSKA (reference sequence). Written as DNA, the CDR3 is TGCAGTGCTAGGCGAGGACAGGAGGCGCCCTACAATGAGCAGTTCTTC. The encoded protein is CSARRGQEAPYNEQFF.

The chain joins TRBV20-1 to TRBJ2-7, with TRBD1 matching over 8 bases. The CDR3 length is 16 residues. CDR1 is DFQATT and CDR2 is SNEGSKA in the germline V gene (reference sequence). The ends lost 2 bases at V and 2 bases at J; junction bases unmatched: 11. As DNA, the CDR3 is TGCAGTGCTAGACCCTCGGACAGGGAAGGAACCTACGAGCAGTACTTC. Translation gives CSARPSDREGTYEQYF.

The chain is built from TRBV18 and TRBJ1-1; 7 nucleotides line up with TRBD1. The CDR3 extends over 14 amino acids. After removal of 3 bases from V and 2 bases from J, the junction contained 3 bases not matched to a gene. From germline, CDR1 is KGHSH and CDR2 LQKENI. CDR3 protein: CASSPGQLNTEAFF. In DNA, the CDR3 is TGTGCCAGCTCACCGGGACAGCTAAACACTGAAGCTTTCTTT.

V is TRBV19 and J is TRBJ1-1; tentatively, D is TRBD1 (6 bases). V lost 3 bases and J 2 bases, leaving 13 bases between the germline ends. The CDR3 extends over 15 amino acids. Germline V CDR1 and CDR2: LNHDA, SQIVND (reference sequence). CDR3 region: CASSMEGTFNTEAFF. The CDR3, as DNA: TGTGCCAGTAGTATGGAGGGGACATTCAACACTGAAGCTTTCTTT.

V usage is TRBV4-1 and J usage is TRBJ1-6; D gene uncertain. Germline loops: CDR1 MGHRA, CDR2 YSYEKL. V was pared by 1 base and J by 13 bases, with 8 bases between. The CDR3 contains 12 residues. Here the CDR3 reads CASSQGIWPLHF. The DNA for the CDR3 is TGCGCCAGCAGCCAAGGGATCTGGCCCCTCCACTTT.

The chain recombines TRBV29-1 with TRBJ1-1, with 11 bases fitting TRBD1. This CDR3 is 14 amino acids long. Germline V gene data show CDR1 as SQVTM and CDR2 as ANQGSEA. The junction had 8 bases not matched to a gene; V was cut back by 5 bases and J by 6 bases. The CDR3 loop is CSVQGTGGFSEAFF. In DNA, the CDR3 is TGCAGCGTTCAGGGGACAGGGGGTTTCTCTGAAGCTTTCTTT.

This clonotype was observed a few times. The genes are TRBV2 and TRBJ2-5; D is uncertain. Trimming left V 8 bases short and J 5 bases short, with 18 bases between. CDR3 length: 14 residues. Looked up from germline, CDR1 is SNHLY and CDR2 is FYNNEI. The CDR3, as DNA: TGTGCCAGCGGAAGGTCCGTTGGTTGGGAGACCCAGTACTTC. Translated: CASGRSVGWETQYF. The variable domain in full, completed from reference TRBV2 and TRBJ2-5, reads EPEVTQTPSHQVTQMGQEVILRCVPISNHLYFYWYRQILGQKVEFLVSFYNNEISEKSEIFDDQFSVERPDGSNFTLKIRSTKLEDSAMYFCASGRSVGWETQYFGPGTRLLVL.

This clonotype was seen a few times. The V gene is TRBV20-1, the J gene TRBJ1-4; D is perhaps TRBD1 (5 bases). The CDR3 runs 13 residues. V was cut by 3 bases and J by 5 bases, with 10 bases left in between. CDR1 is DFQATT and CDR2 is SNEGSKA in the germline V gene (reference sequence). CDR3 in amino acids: CSARVTENEKLFF. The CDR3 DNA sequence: TGCAGTGCTAGGGTGACAGAGAATGAAAAACTGTTTTTT.

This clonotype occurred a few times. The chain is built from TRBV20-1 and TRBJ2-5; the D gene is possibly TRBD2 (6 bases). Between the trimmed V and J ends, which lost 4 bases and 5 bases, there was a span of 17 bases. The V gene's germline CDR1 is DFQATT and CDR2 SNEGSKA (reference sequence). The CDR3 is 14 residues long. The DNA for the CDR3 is TGCAGTGCTAAATGGAGGGGAGAAGTGGAGACCCAGTACTTC. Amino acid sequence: CSAKWRGEVETQYF.

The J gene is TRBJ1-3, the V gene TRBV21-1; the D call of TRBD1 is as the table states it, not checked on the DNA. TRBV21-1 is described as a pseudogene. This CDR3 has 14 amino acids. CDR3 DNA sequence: TGTGCCAGCAGCCCCCAGGGGGCAGTAAACGCCATATATTTT. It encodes CASSPQGAVNAIYF.

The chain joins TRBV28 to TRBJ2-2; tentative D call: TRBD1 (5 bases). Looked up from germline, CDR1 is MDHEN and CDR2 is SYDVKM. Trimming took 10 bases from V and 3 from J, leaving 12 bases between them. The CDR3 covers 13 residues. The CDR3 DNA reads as TGTGCCACCCAGGGTTTAGACACCGGGGAGCTGTTTTTT. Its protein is CATQGLDTGELFF.

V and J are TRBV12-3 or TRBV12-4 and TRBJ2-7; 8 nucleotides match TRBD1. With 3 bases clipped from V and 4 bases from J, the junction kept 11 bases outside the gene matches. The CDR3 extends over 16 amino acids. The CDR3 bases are TGTGCCAGCAGTTTTAGTTTCTGGGACAGGATTTACGAGCAGTACTTC. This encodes CASSFSFWDRIYEQYF.